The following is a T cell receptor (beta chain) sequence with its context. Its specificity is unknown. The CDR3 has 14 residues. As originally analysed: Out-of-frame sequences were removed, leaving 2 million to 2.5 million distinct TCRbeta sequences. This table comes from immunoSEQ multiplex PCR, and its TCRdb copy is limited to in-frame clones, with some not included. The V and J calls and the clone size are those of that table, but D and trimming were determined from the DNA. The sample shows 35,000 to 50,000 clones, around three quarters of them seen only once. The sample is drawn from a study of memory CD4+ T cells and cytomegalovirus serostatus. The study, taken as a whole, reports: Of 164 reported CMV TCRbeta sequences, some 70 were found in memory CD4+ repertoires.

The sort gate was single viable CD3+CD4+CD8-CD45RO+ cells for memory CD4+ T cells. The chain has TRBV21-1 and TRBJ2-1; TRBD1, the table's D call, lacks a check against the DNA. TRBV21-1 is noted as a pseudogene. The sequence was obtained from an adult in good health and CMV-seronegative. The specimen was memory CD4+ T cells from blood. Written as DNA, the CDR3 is TGTGCCAGTGGGGGCCGCGGTGGTAACAATGAGCAGTTCTTC. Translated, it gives CASGGRGGNNEQFF.